These 27 T cell receptor beta chains share one sample of origin, sequenced in a study of cytomegalovirus exposure and HLA in healthy donors. The primer mix had 60 Vbeta and 13 Jbeta primers. The protocol was immunoSEQ multiplex PCR, while the TCRdb copy is restricted to in-frame clones and leaves out a portion. The sample includes around 130,000 clones, roughly 88% of them seen just once. The source material was PBMCs. Receptors originate from a boy younger than 18 in good health and CMV-seronegative.

The chain has TRBV27 and TRBJ2-7, with 7 bases aligning to TRBD2. Germline lookup yields CDR1 MNHEY and CDR2 SMNVEV (reference sequence). Unmatched junction bases numbered 2, after V lost 3 bases and J lost 3 bases. The CDR3 contains 13 residues. CDR3 DNA: TGTGCCAGCAGTTTGCGGGAGAACTACGAGCAGTACTTC. Residues: CASSLRENYEQYF.

The CDR3: CASGSPGGSGTDTQYF. The DNA of the CDR3 is TGTGCCAGCGGCTCCCCGGGGGGCTCTGGCACAGATACGCAGTATTTT. This chain connects TRBV5-6 to TRBJ2-3, with D maybe TRBD2 (7 bases). V was clipped by 7 bases and J by 1 base, with 19 bases between them. The CDR3 runs to 16 residues. The germline V gene has CDR1 SGHDT and CDR2 YYEEEE.

CDR3 sequence (DNA): TGCGCCAGCAGCCCAATAGCGGGGAGCACAGATACGCAGTATTTT. Protein sequence: CASSPIAGSTDTQYF. This rearrangement joins TRBV5-1 to TRBJ2-3; TRBD2 matches at 8 bases. CDR3 length: 15 residues. The ends lost 4 bases at V and 0 bases at J; junction bases unmatched: 4. Germline CDR1 is SGHRS and CDR2 is YFSETQ.

The chain is built from TRBV7-9 and TRBJ2-7, with TRBD2 as a possible D gene (6 bases). Trimming left V 0 bases short and J 3 bases short, with 12 bases between. CDR1 is SEHNR and CDR2 is FQNEAQ in the germline V gene (reference sequence). The CDR3 has 15 residues. The CDR3, as DNA: TGTGCCAGCAGCTTAGCGGAGGGACCGGTCTACGAGCAGTACTTC. Amino acid sequence: CASSLAEGPVYEQYF.

This rearrangement joins TRBV5-1 to TRBJ1-2, with D tentatively TRBD1 (6 bases). Trimming pared 0 bases from V and 8 bases from J, leaving 11 bases between. The germline CDR1 and CDR2 sequences are SGHRS and YFSETQ. This CDR3 has 13 residues. This chain's CDR3 is CASSLGQEGGYTF. DNA for the CDR3: TGCGCCAGCAGCTTGGGACAGGAAGGGGGCTACACCTTC.

The CDR3: CASSLSGRQGEAFF. The CDR3 DNA follows: TGTGCCAGCAGCCTCAGCGGTAGACAGGGTGAAGCTTTCTTT. V usage is TRBV7-3 and J usage is TRBJ1-1, with 7 nucleotides matching TRBD1. This CDR3 spans 14 amino acids. Germline trimming cut 5 bases from V and 7 bases from J; bases unmatched to any gene: 10. Germline loops: CDR1 SGHTA, CDR2 FQGTGA.

The chain has TRBV9 and TRBJ1-1; D remains ambiguous. Germline V gene lookup returns CDR1 SGDLS and CDR2 YYNGEE. This CDR3 has 14 amino acids. With 0 bases removed from V and 5 bases from J, the gap between germline ends came to 11 bases. The CDR3 nucleotides read TGTGCCAGCAGCGTAGGGAGAACTGGGACTGAAGCTTTCTTT. This gives the protein CASSVGRTGTEAFF.

Remarks on this clone: The junction departs from germline at one end; a sequencing error may be responsible. The CDR3 sequence: CASSAGTANYGYPF. CDR3 bases: TGTGCCAGCAGCGCCGGGACAGCCAACTATGGCTACCCCTTC. The chain employs TRBV5-4 and TRBJ1-2; 7 bases fit TRBD1. The CDR3 contains 14 residues. CDR1 is SGHNT and CDR2 is YYREEE in the germline V gene (reference sequence).

The chain combines TRBV2 with TRBJ1-5, with TRBD1 matching over 10 bases. V gave up 3 bases and J gave up 2 bases; unmatched junction bases: 4. There are 16 residues in the CDR3. The germline gives CDR1 SNHLY, CDR2 FYNNEI. CDR3 coding DNA: TGTGCCAGCAGTGATAGGACAGGGGGGCGCAATCAGCCCCAGCATTTT. Translation: CASSDRTGGRNQPQHF.

This clone turned up a few times. The rearrangement joins TRBV5-1 to TRBJ1-1; D is undetermined. The CDR3 extends over 13 amino acids. The germline CDR1 and CDR2 sequences are SGHRS and YFSETQ. V lost 4 bases and J lost 4, with 11 bases in between. The CDR3 DNA reads TGCGCCAGCAGCACAGACCTGGTCACTGAAGCTTTCTTT. Translated, it gives CASSTDLVTEAFF.

This rearrangement joins TRBV29-1 to TRBJ2-5; 11 nucleotides align to TRBD2. Germline CDR1 reads SQVTM; CDR2 reads ANQGSEA. V trimming: 6 bases; J trimming: 5 bases; junction bases outside the gene matches: 8. The CDR3 runs 14 residues. CDR3 sequence (DNA): TGCAGCGTCCACACTAGCGGGAGCGGTGAGACCCAGTACTTC. Translation gives CSVHTSGSGETQYF.

This clone was counted a few times. The chain combines TRBV4-2 with TRBJ2-1; TRBD2 aligns across 9 bases. The CDR3 is 17 amino acids. Germline V CDR1 and CDR2: LGHNA, YNFKEQ. The trim removed 0 bases at V and 2 bases at J, leaving 5 bases unmatched. Written as DNA, the CDR3 is TGTGCCAGCAGCCAAGATGAAGCGGGAGGAACCTACAATGAGCAGTTCTTC. It specifies CASSQDEAGGTYNEQFF.

This clone was detected a few times. The chain uses TRBV27 and TRBJ2-5; the D is unclear. The V end was cut by 3 bases, the J end by 0 bases, with 5 bases between. Germline CDR1 and CDR2: MNHEY and SMNVEV (reference sequence). This CDR3 is built from 13 residues. The CDR3 region has the DNA TGTGCCAGCAGTTTTTCGTACCAAGAGACCCAGTACTTC. This translates into CASSFSYQETQYF.

V usage is TRBV10-3 and J usage is TRBJ1-1, with D tentatively TRBD1 (5 bases). V was trimmed by 8 bases and J by 1 base, leaving 8 bases between them. The CDR3 is made up of 12 amino acids. Germline V gene sequence: CDR1 ENHRY, CDR2 SYGVKD. CDR3 sequence: CAIFDRNTEAFF. The CDR3 DNA reads as TGTGCCATCTTTGACAGGAACACTGAAGCTTTCTTT.

V usage is TRBV11-2 and J usage is TRBJ2-7; D remains unclear. V was shortened by 3 bases and J by 1 base, with 7 bases between the two germline ends. CDR1 and CDR2 from the germline V gene are SGHAT and FQNNGV. The CDR3 runs to 13 residues. CDR3 loop: CASSFGESYEQYF. The DNA of the CDR3 is TGTGCCAGCAGCTTTGGAGAGTCCTACGAGCAGTACTTC.

The V gene is TRBV5-4, the J gene TRBJ2-6; D perhaps matches TRBD1 (6 bases). Germline V gene data show CDR1 as SGHNT and CDR2 as YYREEE (reference sequence). Trimming took 3 bases from V and 1 from J, leaving 11 bases between them. The CDR3 consists of 16 residues. CDR3 sequence (DNA): TGTGCCAGCAGCTCATACAGGGAGTCTGGGGCCAACGTCCTGACTTTC. This gives the protein CASSSYRESGANVLTF. Full variable domain (outside the CDR3, taken from reference TRBV5-4 and TRBJ2-6): ETGVTQSPTHLIKTRGQQVTLRCSSQSGHNTVSWYQQALGQGPQFIFQYYREEENGRGNFPPRFSGLQFPNYSSELNVNALELDDSALYLCASSSYRESGANVLTFGAGSRLTVL.

The rearrangement uses TRBV4-1 and TRBJ1-4, with 7 bases identical to TRBD1. This CDR3 is built from 16 residues. CDR1 is MGHRA, CDR2 YSYEKL, per germline. V shed 2 bases, J shed 5 bases, and the junction held 8 bases outside the gene matches. CDR3 residues: CASSQPLTGRNEKLFF. CDR3 nucleotide sequence: TGCGCCAGCAGCCAACCCCTGACAGGGCGGAATGAAAAACTGTTTTTT.

The chain uses TRBV19 and TRBJ2-7; D is unclear. V was clipped by 5 bases and J by 1 base, with 6 bases between them. The CDR3 sequence is 12 residues long. CDR1 and CDR2 (germline): LNHDA, SQIVND (reference sequence). This chain's CDR3 is CASSEESYEQYF. For the CDR3, the DNA is TGTGCCAGTAGTGAAGAGTCCTACGAGCAGTACTTC.

This chain joins TRBV7-3 and TRBJ2-3; 9 nucleotides match TRBD2. In germline, CDR1 is SGHTA, CDR2 FQGTGA. The CDR3 covers 16 residues. With V trimmed by 4 bases and J by 0 bases, 5 bases remained unmatched. The CDR3 region is CASSSVAGASTDTQYF. In nucleotides, the CDR3 is TGTGCCAGCAGCTCGGTAGCGGGGGCCAGCACAGATACGCAGTATTTT.

V usage is TRBV16 and J usage is TRBJ1-1; 7 bases are a match to TRBD1. This CDR3 spans 16 amino acids. Germline trimming cut 0 bases from V and 5 bases from J; bases unmatched to any gene: 9. Germline-derived CDR1 and CDR2 are KGHSY and FQNENV. CDR3 DNA sequence: TGTGCCAGCAGCCAATCGTTAGGGGGCCCGAGAACTGAAGCTTTCTTT. Protein sequence: CASSQSLGGPRTEAFF.

The chain uses TRBV19 and TRBJ2-7; 10 bases line up with TRBD2. The CDR3 has 16 amino acids. V lost 0 bases and J lost 1; bases outside the gene matches: 3. CDR1 is LNHDA, CDR2 SQIVND, per germline (reference sequence). The CDR3 DNA sequence: TGTGCCAGTAGTATAGATCTAGCGGGGGCTTCCTACGAGCAGTACTTC. It encodes CASSIDLAGASYEQYF. The variable domain in full, completed from reference TRBV19 and TRBJ2-7, reads DGGITQSPKYLFRKEGQNVTLSCEQNLNHDAMYWYRQDPGQGLRLIYYSQIVNDFQKGDIAEGYSVSREKKESFPLTVTSAQKNPTAFYLCASSIDLAGASYEQYFGPGTRLTVT.

The CDR3 reads CASSSPGLSTEAFF. Here the CDR3 DNA reads TGTGCCAGCAGCTCACCCGGTTTGAGTACTGAAGCTTTCTTT. The J gene is TRBJ1-1, the V gene TRBV7-6, with unresolved D. This CDR3 is 14 amino acids long. Germline lookup yields CDR1 SGHVS and CDR2 FNYEAQ. Trimming removed 4 bases from V and 5 bases from J, with 14 bases in between. Combining the CDR3 with reference TRBV7-6 and TRBJ1-1 gives the whole variable domain GAGVSQSPRYKVTKRGQDVALRCDPISGHVSLYWYRQALGQGPEFLTYFNYEAQQDKSGLPNDRFSAERPEGSISTLTIQRTEQRDSAMYRCASSSPGLSTEAFFGQGTRLTVV.

This clone was seen only once. The rearrangement links TRBV7-2 to TRBJ2-3; 12 positions agree with TRBD2. CDR1 SGHTA and CDR2 FQGNSA come from the germline V gene. V lost 3 bases and J lost 4; bases outside the gene matches: 8. The CDR3 has 17 amino acids. This chain's CDR3 is CASSFGLAGGRADTQYF. The CDR3 nucleotides are TGTGCCAGCAGCTTTGGTCTAGCGGGGGGGCGTGCAGATACGCAGTATTTT.

The sample holds a few counts of this clone. V is TRBV27 and J is TRBJ1-1; D is unresolved. Between the trimmed V and J ends, which lost 7 bases and 5 bases, there was a span of 14 bases. CDR3 length: 13 amino acids. CDR1 and CDR2 (germline): MNHEY, SMNVEV (reference sequence). CDR3 loop: CASTPPEGTEAFF. In DNA, the CDR3 is TGTGCCAGCACTCCACCAGAGGGAACTGAAGCTTTCTTT.

In this sample, this clone turned up a few times. A junction end diverges from the germline sequence, so it may reflect a read error. This chain joins TRBV7-7 and TRBJ1-1, with D hard to call. The CDR3 length is 13 residues. Germline CDR1 reads SSHAT; CDR2 reads FNYEAQ (reference sequence). The DNA of the CDR3 is TGTGCTAGCACTATAGTGAGGTTCGGTGAAGCTTTCTTT. Translating it yields CASTIVRFGEAFF.

The gene calls are TRBV4-1 and TRBJ1-2; D is possibly TRBD1 (6 bases). Deletions cut 4 bases from V and 2 bases from J, with 11 bases between. Germline V gene lookup returns CDR1 MGHRA and CDR2 YSYEKL. The CDR3 is made up of 14 amino acids. DNA for the CDR3: TGCGCCAGCAGCCTCGGGACATCGAACTATGGCTACACCTTC. Protein: CASSLGTSNYGYTF.

V is TRBV6-7 and J is TRBJ2-5, with 12 nucleotides matching TRBD1. The end of the DNA fits TRBJ2-7 better, so the J call may be wrong. TRBV6-7 is filed as an ORF, its function uncertain. The CDR3 runs to 17 residues. The CDR3 region has the DNA TGTGCCAGCAGTTACTCGCCCCGGGACAGGGGGCAAGACGAGCAGTACTTC. Translating it yields CASSYSPRDRGQDEQYF.